These 30 T cell receptor beta chains originate from one sample sequenced in a study of T cells in Graves' hyperthyroidism and ophthalmopathy. TCR beta CDR3 regions were amplified from RNA transcripts. The HTBI primer set drove a first-round RT-PCR of the TCR CDR3. TCRdb itself ran the multiplex PCR reads through MiXCR, one entry per CDR3 protein. The sample carries 490,000 or so distinct CDR3 sequences, approximately 49% recorded once. Sequenced: peripheral blood or thyroid tissue (not recorded which). These receptor sequences come from an adult woman with Graves' disease, either hyperthyroidism or ophthalmopathy (not recorded which).

CDR3 nucleotides: TGCGCCAGCAGTTCCGGCGGGGGAGGTAACACTGAAGCTTTCTTT. This codes for CASSSGGGGNTEAFF. V and J are TRBV5-1 and TRBJ1-1, with a tentative D call TRBD1 (5 bases). V lost 5 bases and J lost 2, with 16 bases in between. CDR1 is SGHRS and CDR2 is YFSETQ in the germline V gene. This CDR3 contains 15 residues.

This clonotype was recorded a few times. The DNA for the CDR3 is TGTGCCAGCAGCCAACTCGGCAGGGGGGTAAATCAGCCCCAGCATTTT. Its translation: CASSQLGRGVNQPQHF. The V and J genes are TRBV16 and TRBJ1-5, with 7 nucleotides matching TRBD1. This CDR3 has 16 residues. In germline, CDR1 is KGHSY, CDR2 FQNENV. The V gene end was trimmed by 2 bases and the J gene end by 4 bases; junction bases not matched to a gene: 8.

The chain links TRBV27 to TRBJ1-6; no clear D. The CDR3 contains 13 residues. CDR1 and CDR2 (germline): MNHEY, SMNVEV (reference sequence). Trimming removed 7 bases at V and 8 bases at J, with 12 bases between. The CDR3 loop reads CASKSGGYSPLHF. The DNA for the CDR3 is TGTGCCAGCAAAAGTGGAGGGTATTCACCCCTCCACTTT.

The chain carries TRBV7-3 and TRBJ2-5, with no clear D. Trimming removed 1 base from V and 2 bases from J, with 11 bases in between. The CDR3 has 15 amino acids. Germline CDR1 reads SGHTA; CDR2 reads FQGTGA. The CDR3 nucleotides read TGTGCCAGCAGCTTAAGTGCACAGCCACAAGAGACCCAGTACTTC. The encoded protein is CASSLSAQPQETQYF.

This clonotype was seen repeatedly, ten times or more. The V and J genes are TRBV12-3 or TRBV12-4 and TRBJ1-3; D gene unclear. This CDR3 region has 15 residues. Trimming pared 4 bases from V and 4 bases from J, leaving 14 bases between. The CDR3 coding sequence is TGTGCCAGCAGTTACGGGATCTGGAGCGGAAACACCATATATTTT. It encodes CASSYGIWSGNTIYF.

This clonotype appeared many times. The V gene is TRBV5-1, the J gene TRBJ2-7; D possibly corresponds to TRBD2 (5 bases). Germline CDR1 and CDR2: SGHRS and YFSETQ. This CDR3 comprises 15 residues. V gave up 3 bases and J gave up 5 bases, with 18 bases separating them. CDR3 amino acids: CASSWTGDIADEQYF. The CDR3 DNA reads as TGCGCCAGCAGCTGGACTGGGGATATAGCCGACGAGCAGTACTTC.

J is TRBJ1-6 and V is TRBV7-3, with TRBD1 as a possible D gene (5 bases). Trimming left V 3 bases short and J 9 bases short, with 18 bases between. CDR1 is SGHTA, CDR2 FQGTGA, per germline. The CDR3 loop spans 16 amino acids. CDR3 region: CASSLGDRGRGSPLHF. The CDR3 nucleotides read TGTGCCAGCAGCTTGGGGGACCGGGGTAGAGGTTCACCCCTCCACTTT.

Many counts were recorded for this clonotype. The V gene is TRBV20-1, the J gene TRBJ1-2; maybe TRBD1 (5 bases). CDR3 length equals 14 residues. V was pared by 0 bases and J by 3 bases, with 11 bases between. In germline, CDR1 is DFQATT, CDR2 SNEGSKA (reference sequence). CDR3 bases: TGCAGTGCTAGAGATCAGGGCTTGCACTATGGCTACACCTTC. This translates into CSARDQGLHYGYTF.

This clonotype was observed many times. The chain joins TRBV7-9 to TRBJ1-5; the D is unclear. Germline V gives CDR1 SEHNR, CDR2 FQNEAQ (reference sequence). V lost 1 base to trimming and J lost 1 base, with 11 bases between them. This CDR3 region has 16 residues. The CDR3 protein is CASSLGPGGSNQPQHF. The CDR3 DNA is TGTGCCAGCAGCTTAGGCCCAGGAGGGAGCAATCAGCCCCAGCATTTT.

Here the CDR3 DNA reads TGCAGTGCTAGAGGGGGACTAGCGGGATTTCCGTTACTACAAGAGACCCAGTACTTC. The encoded protein is CSARGGLAGFPLLQETQYF. V is TRBV20-1 and J is TRBJ2-5, with 13 bases identical to TRBD2. CDR1 DFQATT and CDR2 SNEGSKA come from the germline V gene (reference sequence). CDR3 length: 19 amino acids. Trimming removed 1 base from V and 2 bases from J; junction bases left unmatched: 13.

The rearrangement links TRBV29-1 to TRBJ2-3, with 8 bases that match TRBD1. Germline V gene lookup returns CDR1 SQVTM and CDR2 ANQGSEA. This CDR3 is built from 13 residues. V shed 7 bases, J shed 3 bases, and the junction held 6 bases outside the gene matches. CDR3 in DNA: TGCAGCGAACGGACAGGGCAAACAGATACGCAGTATTTT. Its protein is CSERTGQTDTQYF.

The gene calls are TRBV28 and TRBJ1-1; D might be TRBD1 (5 bases). CDR1 MDHEN and CDR2 SYDVKM come from the germline V gene. Between the trimmed V and J ends, which lost 10 bases and 9 bases, there was a span of 18 bases. This CDR3 region has 12 residues. CDR3 in amino acids: CAITSTGLKAFF. CDR3 coding DNA: TGTGCCATCACGAGTACAGGTCTGAAAGCTTTCTTT.

The sample holds many counts of this clonotype. The CDR3 spells CASSKTVDYGYTF. CDR3 sequence (DNA): TGTGCCAGCAGCAAAACAGTAGACTATGGCTACACCTTC. The chain recombines TRBV9 with TRBJ1-2; D unresolved. Trimming removed 4 bases at V and 3 bases at J, with 10 bases between. CDR1 and CDR2 (germline): SGDLS, YYNGEE. The CDR3 is 13 residues long.

As regards this clonotype: A junction end diverges from the germline sequence, so it may reflect a read error. V and J are TRBV7-2 and TRBJ2-7; TRBD1 aligns across 9 bases. CDR3 length: 13 residues. Germline V gene lookup returns CDR1 SGHTA and CDR2 FQGNSA. Written as DNA, the CDR3 is TGCGCCAGCAGCCAGAAGACAGGGGGCGAGCAGTACTTC. It is translated as CASSQKTGGEQYF.

This clonotype was picked up many times. The V call is TRBV14, the J call TRBJ1-2; D unresolved. From germline, CDR1 is SGHDN and CDR2 FVKESK. The CDR3 totals 15 residues. V was trimmed by 4 bases and J by 4 bases, leaving 16 bases between them. CDR3 residues: CASSLLPASPYGYTF. The DNA for the CDR3 is TGTGCCAGCAGCCTTCTACCGGCGAGTCCCTATGGCTACACCTTC.

A few counts support this clonotype. The chain recombines TRBV2 with TRBJ2-7, with TRBD1 as a possible D gene (6 bases). The CDR3 has 12 residues. Per the germline V gene, CDR1 is SNHLY and CDR2 is FYNNEI. V lost 10 bases, J lost 2 bases, and 12 bases lay in between. In DNA, the CDR3 is TGTGCCACTGGGACAAGTACCTACGAGCAGTACTTC. It is translated as CATGTSTYEQYF.

This clonotype was counted at least ten times. The chain is built from TRBV5-4 and TRBJ1-6; D is undetermined. V dropped 4 bases and J dropped 10 bases, with 12 bases sitting between them. Looked up from germline, CDR1 is SGHNT and CDR2 is YYREEE (reference sequence). The CDR3 runs 13 residues. For the CDR3, the DNA is TGTGCCAGCAGCGTCGAGGGTGGCTCACCCCTCCACTTT. Encoded protein: CASSVEGGSPLHF.

The rearrangement uses TRBV24-1 and TRBJ2-6; D perhaps matches TRBD1 (6 bases). The CDR3 has 18 amino acids. V was trimmed by 4 bases and J by 0 bases, leaving 15 bases between them. Germline values: CDR1 KGHDR, CDR2 SFDVKD. The CDR3 coding sequence is TGTGCCACCAGTGAGTCCACAGGGATAAGCTCTGGGGCCAACGTCCTGACTTTC. Translating it yields CATSESTGISSGANVLTF.

Note on this clonotype: At one boundary the junction diverges from the germline segment, which might be a read error. The chain joins TRBV6-1 to TRBJ2-5, with 7 nucleotides matching TRBD2. CDR3 length equals 14 residues. In germline, CDR1 is MNHNS, CDR2 SASEGT. CDR3: CAISEAGTGETQYF. CDR3 DNA: TGTGCCATCAGTGAAGCGGGAACTGGCGAGACCCAGTACTTC.

Written as DNA, the CDR3 is TGTGCCAGCAACAGAGGACAGGGCCCTAATTCACCCCTCCACTTT. It yields the protein CASNRGQGPNSPLHF. The chain has TRBV7-3 and TRBJ1-6, with TRBD1 identical over 8 bases. Unmatched junction bases numbered 8, after V lost 7 bases and J lost 6 bases. The CDR3 runs to 15 residues. Germline assignment: CDR1 SGHTA and CDR2 FQGTGA. The whole variable domain, filled in from reference TRBV7-3 and TRBJ1-6, reads GAGVSQTPSNKVTEKGKYVELRCDPISGHTALYWYRQSLGQGPEFLIYFQGTGAADDSGLPNDRFFAVRPEGSVSTLKIQRTERGDSAVYLCASNRGQGPNSPLHFGNGTRLTVT.

This clonotype has at least ten counts. This chain connects TRBV9 to TRBJ2-7; D uncertain. V lost 2 bases, J lost 5 bases, and 8 bases lay in between. CDR3 length: 12 residues. CDR1 and CDR2 (germline): SGDLS, YYNGEE. As DNA, the CDR3 is TGTGCCAGCAGCGTCGCAGGCCACGAGCAGTACTTC. Translated: CASSVAGHEQYF.

This clonotype was detected only a few times. The conserved phenylalanine or tryptophan is not found at the CDR3 terminus, so this likely reflects a read error. Because the CDR3's place on the DNA is in doubt, the DNA is left out and the CDR3 is given as listed by TCRdb. The chain is built from TRBV5-1 and TRBJ2-2; the table's TRBD2 call for D was not verified on the DNA. The CDR3 is 9 amino acids in total, end residues counted. Germline CDR1 reads SGHRS; CDR2 reads YFSETQ. CDR3 sequence reads: CASSFLGEN.

This clonotype was found once. A much larger clone differs by one base, so this may be a read error. This CDR3 is CASSYWGNTIYF. In DNA form, the CDR3 reads TGTGCCAGCAGTTACTGGGGAAACACCATATATTTT. The chain combines TRBV25-1 with TRBJ1-3, with unresolved D. Germline V gene sequence: CDR1 MGHDK, CDR2 SYGVNS. The CDR3 runs 12 residues. Trimming took 5 bases from V and 4 from J, leaving 6 bases between them.

CDR3 loop: CASSYWTGGYQETQYF. CDR3 nucleotide sequence: TGTGCCAGCAGTTACTGGACAGGGGGGTACCAAGAGACCCAGTACTTC. This chain uses TRBV6-5 with TRBJ2-5; TRBD1 matches 10 bases. The germline CDR1 and CDR2 sequences are MNHEY and SVGAGI. The CDR3 covers 16 residues. Trimming removed 1 base from V and 0 bases from J; junction bases left unmatched: 2.

This chain links TRBV19 with TRBJ2-7; possibly TRBD2 for D (5 bases). V was clipped by 3 bases and J by 4 bases, with 16 bases between them. Germline values: CDR1 LNHDA, CDR2 SQIVND (reference sequence). The CDR3 extends over 15 amino acids. Here the CDR3 DNA reads TGTGCCAGTAGTATTACGGCGTGGGAGAAGTACGAGCAGTACTTC. It encodes CASSITAWEKYEQYF.

This chain connects TRBV7-9 to TRBJ1-4; D is unclear. V shed 1 base and J shed 12 bases, with 15 bases lying between them. Germline lookup yields CDR1 SEHNR and CDR2 FQNEAQ (reference sequence). The CDR3 covers 14 residues. The CDR3 spells CASSLEDGLAELFF. DNA for the CDR3: TGTGCCAGCAGCTTAGAGGACGGTCTTGCAGAACTGTTTTTT.

A remark on this clonotype: A much larger clone lies one base from this, so it may be a read error. V and J are TRBV10-3 and TRBJ1-1, with D perhaps matching TRBD1 (5 bases). Germline-derived CDR1 and CDR2 are ENHRY and SYGVKD. The length of the CDR3 is 15 residues. Trimming stripped 5 bases from V and 5 bases from J, with 18 bases between. As DNA, the CDR3 is TGTGCCATCAGTTCTCCCCGGACAAGCAGGACTGAAGCTTTCTTT. Translating gives CAISSPRTSRTEAFF.

This chain connects TRBV25-1 to TRBJ2-7; D gene uncertain. The CDR3 contains 13 residues. Germline lookup yields CDR1 MGHDK and CDR2 SYGVNS. V was pared by 5 bases and J by 6 bases, with 14 bases between. CDR3 DNA: TGTGCCAGCAGTACCCCGAACAATGGCGAGCAGTACTTC. As protein: CASSTPNNGEQYF.

This clonotype was seen many times. This chain links TRBV7-2 with TRBJ1-6, with 10 bases aligning to TRBD1. Germline V gene sequence: CDR1 SGHTA, CDR2 FQGNSA. Trimming cost V 2 bases and J 10 bases; bases outside gene matches: 11. CDR3 length: 17 residues. DNA for the CDR3: TGTGCCAGCAGCTTACGGTTTCCCGGGACAGGGGACTCACCCCTCCACTTT. This translates into CASSLRFPGTGDSPLHF.

The chain has TRBV29-1 and TRBJ2-5; D is unresolved. The V and J ends lost 4 bases and 1 base respectively, with 7 bases between them. Germline V lookup: CDR1 SQVTM, CDR2 ANQGSEA. This CDR3 spans 12 amino acids. In DNA, the CDR3 is TGCAGCGTTGGGTCAGCCCAAGAGACCCAGTACTTC. It specifies CSVGSAQETQYF.